These 24 T cell receptor beta chains share one sample of origin, sequenced in a study of OX40 agonist ivuxolimab in advanced cancers. The assay was immunoSEQ multiplex PCR, and TCRdb's table has in-frame clones only and misses some. The repertoire holds 60,000 to 90,000 clones, more than 70% seen once, with 0.76% in the top ten. The sample was CD4+ or CD8+ T cells sorted from blood, taken in a trial of the OX40 agonist ivuxolimab. The receptors shown here come from an adult with an advanced solid tumor such as melanoma, head and neck, liver or kidney cancer.

This rearrangement joins TRBV30 to TRBJ1-2, with no clear D. Deletions cut 0 bases from V and 7 bases from J, with 9 bases between. The CDR3 is made up of 12 amino acids. CDR1 GTSNPN and CDR2 SVGIG come from the germline V gene (reference sequence). This CDR3 reads CAWSVLGFGYTF. For the CDR3, the DNA is TGTGCCTGGAGTGTACTAGGCTTTGGCTACACCTTC.

The chain combines TRBV5-8 with TRBJ1-5; no clear D. The V end was cut by 0 bases, the J end by 5 bases, with 6 bases between. The CDR3 sequence is 13 residues long. CDR1 SGHTS and CDR2 YDEGEE come from the germline V gene. The CDR3 loop is CASSLERDQPQHF. The CDR3 bases are TGTGCCAGCAGCTTGGAACGAGATCAGCCCCAGCATTTT.

This chain joins TRBV2 and TRBJ1-2, with D possibly being TRBD1 (6 bases). The CDR3 has 13 amino acids. CDR1 SNHLY and CDR2 FYNNEI come from the germline V gene. Trimming removed 7 bases at V and 2 bases at J, with 11 bases between. The CDR3 DNA is TGTGCCAGCAAGTCAGGACAGAACTATGGCTACACCTTC. Protein sequence: CASKSGQNYGYTF.

This clone was seen more than once but under ten times. V and J are TRBV21-1 and TRBJ2-7; the table's D call of TRBD1 was not tested on the DNA. TRBV21-1 is a pseudogene. The length of the CDR3 is 16 residues. In nucleotides, the CDR3 is TGTGCCAGCAGCCCAAACAGGGGGACAGGGTACTACGAGCAGTACTTC. Protein product: CASSPNRGTGYYEQYF.

The gene calls are TRBV7-8 and TRBJ2-5; 7 bases are shared with TRBD2. Germline trimming cut 1 base from V and 2 bases from J; bases unmatched to any gene: 10. The length of the CDR3 is 17 residues. The germline V gene encodes CDR1 SGHVS and CDR2 FQNEAQ. CDR3 region: CASSLGRGGTEQETQYF. The CDR3 DNA sequence: TGTGCCAGCAGCTTAGGGCGGGGAGGGACCGAACAAGAGACCCAGTACTTC. Full variable domain (missing parts from reference TRBV7-8 and TRBJ2-5): GAGVSQSPRYKVAKRGQDVALRCDPISGHVSLFWYQQALGQGPEFLTYFQNEAQLDKSGLPSDRFFAERPEGSVSTLKIQRTQQEDSAVYLCASSLGRGGTEQETQYFGPGTRLLVL.

The rearrangement links TRBV5-4 to TRBJ2-5, with D possibly being TRBD2 (7 bases). The CDR3 covers 15 residues. V lost 0 bases, J lost 3 bases, and 12 bases lay in between. The germline CDR1 and CDR2 sequences are SGHNT and YYREEE (reference sequence). CDR3 amino acids: CASSLGGRGKETQYF. DNA of the CDR3: TGTGCCAGCAGCTTGGGTGGGAGGGGGAAAGAGACCCAGTACTTC.

The rearrangement links TRBV18 to TRBJ2-3; D remains unclear. The germline V gene has CDR1 KGHSH and CDR2 LQKENI. V was clipped by 0 bases and J by 4 bases, with 8 bases between them. The CDR3 spans 14 residues. CDR3 region: CASSPPVGPDTQYF. Here the CDR3 DNA reads TGTGCCAGCTCACCACCCGTGGGCCCAGATACGCAGTATTTT. Based on the CDR3 plus reference TRBV18 and TRBJ2-3, the full variable domain is NAGVMQNPRHLVRRRGQEARLRCSPMKGHSHVYWYRQLPEEGLKFMVYLQKENIIDESGMPKERFSAEFPKEGPSILRIQQVVRGDSAAYFCASSPPVGPDTQYFGPGTRLTVL.

This chain joins TRBV6-5 and TRBJ2-1, with D possibly TRBD1 on 6 matching bases. This CDR3 contains 14 residues. CDR1 and CDR2 from the germline V gene are MNHEY and SVGAGI. Trimming pared 3 bases from V and 3 bases from J, leaving 9 bases between. In nucleotides, the CDR3 is TGTGCCAGCAGTTATGGACAGTTCTACAATGAGCAGTTCTTC. Translated, it gives CASSYGQFYNEQFF.

The sample holds one count of this clone. This chain connects TRBV7-3 to TRBJ1-2, with 8 bases matching TRBD1. CDR3 size: 15 residues. After removal of 6 bases from V and 3 bases from J, the junction contained 9 bases not matched to a gene. Germline CDR1 reads SGHTA; CDR2 reads FQGTGA. CDR3 coding DNA: TGTGCCAGCAGTCCCGGCAGGGGGCTCGACTATGGCTACACCTTC. Protein sequence: CASSPGRGLDYGYTF.

V and J are TRBV28 and TRBJ1-5; the D gene is possibly TRBD1 (5 bases). There are 15 residues in the CDR3. Germline V CDR1 and CDR2: MDHEN, SYDVKM. V lost 3 bases and J lost 2, with 11 bases in between. CDR3 bases: TGTGCCAGCAGTTTGGGGACCGTGGGCAATCAGCCCCAGCATTTT. Amino acid sequence: CASSLGTVGNQPQHF. The whole variable domain, filled in from reference TRBV28 and TRBJ1-5, reads DVKVTQSSRYLVKRTGEKVFLECVQDMDHENMFWYRQDPGLGLRLIYFSYDVKMKEKGDIPEGYSVSREKKERFSLILESASTNQTSMYLCASSLGTVGNQPQHFGDGTRLSIL.

This clone occurred a few times. The chain uses TRBV19 and TRBJ1-1, with a tentative D call TRBD1 (5 bases). The V end was cut by 5 bases, the J end by 6 bases, with 10 bases between. The CDR3 sequence is 12 residues long. Looked up from germline, CDR1 is LNHDA and CDR2 is SQIVND (reference sequence). For the CDR3, the DNA is TGTGCCAGTAGTTGGGACGGGCCTGAAGCTTTCTTT. This gives the protein CASSWDGPEAFF.

The chain joins TRBV6-1 to TRBJ1-5; a weak D match, TRBD1 (5 bases). Trimming cost V 7 bases and J 6 bases, with 13 bases left between them. CDR3 length: 13 amino acids. From germline, CDR1 is MNHNS and CDR2 SASEGT. CDR3 protein: CASTTGPGQPQHF. CDR3 DNA sequence: TGTGCCAGCACCACAGGCCCTGGTCAGCCCCAGCATTTT.

The chain joins TRBV18 to TRBJ2-1; D unresolved. Germline V gene sequence: CDR1 KGHSH, CDR2 LQKENI. V was clipped by 2 bases and J by 8 bases, with 10 bases between them. The CDR3 has 13 residues. In DNA form, the CDR3 reads TGTGCCAGCTCACCATCCGTGAACGATGAGCAGTTCTTC. As protein: CASSPSVNDEQFF.

The chain carries TRBV5-1 and TRBJ2-2; 8 bases agree with TRBD1. This CDR3 spans 15 amino acids. Germline CDR1 and CDR2: SGHRS and YFSETQ. V dropped 4 bases and J dropped 4; count of bases not matched to a gene: 6. CDR3 nucleotides: TGCGCCAGCAGCGGGAGGACAGGGTTCACCGGGGAGCTGTTTTTT. This translates into CASSGRTGFTGELFF.

V is TRBV6-6 and J is TRBJ2-2; tentatively, D is TRBD1 or TRBD2 (5 bases each). The V end lost 5 bases, the J end lost 2 bases, and 9 bases lay between the germline ends. The CDR3 totals 14 residues. The V gene's germline CDR1 is MNHNY and CDR2 SVGAGI (reference sequence). CDR3 DNA: TGTGCCAGCAGTCCCCGGGACAACACCGGGGAGCTGTTTTTT. Its translation: CASSPRDNTGELFF.

The V gene is TRBV7-8, the J gene TRBJ2-5; TRBD2 matches at 8 bases. The CDR3 is 17 residues long. From germline, CDR1 is SGHVS and CDR2 FQNEAQ. V gave up 4 bases and J gave up 1 base; unmatched junction bases: 11. The CDR3 DNA reads TGTGCCAGCAGCTCATTACCCTATCGGGGGGGCCAAGAGACCCAGTACTTC. It yields the protein CASSSLPYRGGQETQYF.

This chain uses TRBV28 with TRBJ2-1, with D perhaps TRBD2 (6 bases). V gave up 4 bases and J gave up 1 base, with 23 bases separating them. The CDR3 has 19 amino acids. Germline CDR1 and CDR2: MDHEN and SYDVKM. The CDR3 sequence is CASSSGPFGRGRSYNEQFF. Here the CDR3 DNA reads TGTGCCAGCAGTTCAGGCCCCTTCGGACGGGGGAGGTCCTACAATGAGCAGTTCTTC.

This chain uses TRBV28 with TRBJ2-7; TRBD2 matches 9 bases. The CDR3 has 16 residues. V dropped 3 bases and J dropped 3; count of bases not matched to a gene: 9. The germline CDR1 and CDR2 sequences are MDHEN and SYDVKM. This CDR3 reads CASSFRRGGGGYEQYF. For the CDR3, the DNA is TGTGCCAGCAGTTTCCGCCGGGGCGGGGGGGGCTACGAGCAGTACTTC.

This chain joins TRBV9 and TRBJ2-1; the match to TRBD2 covers 14 bases. CDR1 and CDR2 from the germline V gene are SGDLS and YYNGEE. V lost 4 bases, J lost 2 bases, and 11 bases stayed unmatched. The CDR3 is made up of 19 amino acids. CDR3 amino acids: CASSSAPGTSGRTYNEQFF. The CDR3, as DNA: TGTGCCAGCAGCTCCGCCCCCGGGACTAGCGGGAGAACCTACAATGAGCAGTTCTTC.

The chain is built from TRBV4-3 and TRBJ2-7, with 9 positions matching TRBD2. The V gene's germline CDR1 is LGHNA and CDR2 YSLEER. J gave up 7 bases and V 0 bases, and 16 bases lay outside the gene matches. This CDR3 contains 18 residues. DNA of the CDR3: TGCGCCAGCAGCCAAGATCTCTCTGCCAGCGGGAGGTTCTATGAGCAGTACTTC. It translates to CASSQDLSASGRFYEQYF.

The table lists this clone with a few counts. This rearrangement joins TRBV27 to TRBJ2-2, with D possibly matching TRBD2 (5 bases). Per the germline V gene, CDR1 is MNHEY and CDR2 is SMNVEV (reference sequence). Trimming removed 2 bases at V and 6 bases at J, with 13 bases between. CDR3 length: 15 amino acids. The CDR3 sequence is CASSLRGIVSGELFF. The CDR3 nucleotides are TGTGCCAGCAGTTTACGGGGTATTGTTTCCGGGGAGCTGTTTTTT.

The rearrangement uses TRBV7-2 and TRBJ2-5, with TRBD1 matching 9 bases. CDR1 is SGHTA and CDR2 is FQGNSA in the germline V gene. The CDR3 covers 14 residues. With 4 bases clipped from V and 5 bases from J, the junction kept 5 bases outside the gene matches. CDR3 loop: CASSSGQGRETQYF. DNA of the CDR3: TGTGCCAGCAGCTCGGGACAGGGTAGGGAGACCCAGTACTTC. The whole variable domain, filled in from reference TRBV7-2 and TRBJ2-5, reads GAGVSQSPSNKVTEKGKDVELRCDPISGHTALYWYRQSLGQGLEFLIYFQGNSAPDKSGLPSDRFSAERTGGSVSTLTIQRTQQEDSAVYLCASSSGQGRETQYFGPGTRLLVL.

This clone came up a few times. V is TRBV28 and J is TRBJ1-6, with D uncertain. Trimming took 9 bases from V and 10 from J, leaving 22 bases between them. The CDR3 length is 15 residues. Per germline, CDR1 MDHEN and CDR2 SYDVKM. The CDR3 spells CASTTAGEGGSPLHF. In DNA, the CDR3 is TGTGCCAGTACCACTGCGGGAGAGGGCGGCTCACCCCTCCACTTT.

The chain uses TRBV9 and TRBJ2-1; TRBD1 might be the D (6 bases). Trimming left V 0 bases short and J 6 bases short, with 13 bases between. Germline CDR1 reads SGDLS; CDR2 reads YYNGEE. The CDR3 contains 15 residues. The chain's CDR3 is CASSVDGQGFNEQFF. The CDR3 DNA follows: TGTGCCAGCAGCGTAGATGGGCAGGGGTTCAATGAGCAGTTCTTC.